The rows below give T cell receptor beta chains drawn from one sample of a study of T-cell reconstitution after alpha-beta-depleted transplantation in children. MiXCR was run by TCRdb on the PCR reads, yielding one entry per CDR3 protein. Of roughly 340,000 distinct CDR3 sequences listed, around 15% are singletons. The starting material was PBMCs, mostly from graft donor cells, obtained 360 days after TCRalphabeta/CD19-depleted stem cell transplant. Every receptor here comes from a male patient under 10 years old who had a stem cell transplant for acute lymphoblastic leukemia, so the T cells may come from the graft donor. Both conserved end residues are part of each CDR3.

V gene	CDR3 length	J gene	CDR3 protein
TRBV7-3	15	TRBJ2-1	CASSLGGLGYNEQFF
TRBV6-5	16	TRBJ2-1	CASSLVRGNSYNEQFF
TRBV12-3/TRBV12-4	18	TRBJ2-1	CASSSYLTSGSSYNEQFF
TRBV21-1	21	TRBJ2-6	CASSKPQSWNRILSGANVLTF
TRBV19	14	TRBJ2-5	CASSRGPGRETQYF
TRBV11-2	17	TRBJ2-7	CASSLDSSGWRIYEQYF
TRBV5-1	18	TRBJ2-1	CASSLAFSGTSGYNEQFF
TRBV4-2	12	TRBJ2-7	CASSRIGHEQYF
TRBV12-3/TRBV12-4	15	TRBJ2-3	CASSQTSGNPDTQYF
TRBV3-1	15	TRBJ2-1	CASSPRDGVYNEQFF
TRBV6-5	19	TRBJ1-2	CASSLLRRPTVGHNYGYTF
TRBV4-3	15	TRBJ2-7	CASSQDRSATYEQYF
TRBV15	13	TRBJ1-5	CATSPNSNQPQHF
TRBV28	14	TRBJ1-5	CASGSWGRNQPQHF
TRBV9	13	TRBJ2-1	CASSVDEANEQFF
TRBV7-8	19	TRBJ1-1	CASSSIIWGIPVMNTEAFF
TRBV2	16	TRBJ2-7	CASSESLVAGSYEQYF
TRBV6-5	14	TRBJ2-7	CASSYSTLGAEQYF
TRBV9	13	TRBJ2-7	CASSGSGAVERYF
TRBV5-6	15	TRBJ1-5	CASSLRGPGNQPQHF
TRBV5-1	14	TRBJ2-7	CASSLVHSSYEQYF
TRBV12-3/TRBV12-4	15	TRBJ2-1	CASSSGTGGLNEQFF
TRBV9	14	TRBJ1-2	CASSITSDNYGYTF
TRBV7-2	16	TRBJ2-7	CASSLAFGRFNYEQYF
TRBV5-1	18	TRBJ2-2	CASSLDLGARASAGELFF
TRBV10-3	14	TRBJ2-7	CAIKGTLLPYEQYF
TRBV5-1	16	TRBJ2-2	CASSFPQGVGTGELFF
TRBV7-3	14	TRBJ1-1	CASSLTGPGTEAFF
TRBV27	16	TRBJ2-1	CASSLSPGGFYNEQFF
TRBV5-1	14	TRBJ2-7	CASRAGLGFYEQYF
TRBV7-9	14	TRBJ2-7	CASTLAGTAYEQYF
TRBV4-1	14	TRBJ2-5	CASSQAGIGETQYF
TRBV12-3/TRBV12-4	14	TRBJ2-3	CASSLYRTGDTQYF
TRBV5-1	15	TRBJ2-2	CASSQTVDNTGELFF
TRBV20-1	15	TRBJ2-5	CSASTLPRGQETQYF
TRBV28	15	TRBJ2-7	CASAPGPLSSYEQYF
TRBV29-1	11	TRBJ2-7	CSVRSGYEQYF
TRBV2	12	TRBJ1-2	CASRTGADGYTF
TRBV28	13	TRBJ2-1	CASSLRGENEQFF
TRBV4-3	15	TRBJ2-2	CASSVTSGNTGELFF
TRBV4-2	13	TRBJ2-7	CASSQVLSYEQYF